Each of the 29 T cell receptor beta chains below was sequenced from the same sample in a study of cytomegalovirus exposure and HLA in healthy donors. The method was immunoSEQ multiplex PCR; TCRdb's version includes in-frame clones alone and lacks a portion of them. Of approximately 270,000 clones in the sample, around 86% were seen once. Source material: PBMCs. The receptor source for this set is a woman aged 18 to 35 in good health and CMV-seronegative.

V and J are TRBV7-2 and TRBJ2-5; possible D gene TRBD2, 6 bases. Germline CDR1 is SGHTA and CDR2 is FQGNSA. The CDR3 covers 15 residues. V lost 7 bases, J lost 1 base, and 16 bases lay in between. The CDR3 DNA sequence: TGTGCCAGCACCGTTACGGGCGGGATCCAAGAGACCCAGTACTTC. Its translation is CASTVTGGIQETQYF.

The V and J genes are TRBV28 and TRBJ2-2; D uncertain. This CDR3 region has 14 residues. V lost 6 bases and J 0 bases, leaving 8 bases between the germline ends. Germline loops: CDR1 MDHEN, CDR2 SYDVKM. The CDR3 region has the DNA TGTGCCAGCAGGACTGGTTCGAACACCGGGGAGCTGTTTTTT. Its translation is CASRTGSNTGELFF.

The gene calls are TRBV29-1 and TRBJ1-2; no firm D call. The CDR3 has 14 residues. Deletions cut 1 base from V and 4 bases from J, with 13 bases between. CDR1 and CDR2 from the germline V gene are SQVTM and ANQGSEA. The CDR3 DNA is TGCAGCGTTGAAGCCACCGGGGAGATCTATGGCTACACCTTC. Protein product: CSVEATGEIYGYTF.

V usage is TRBV6-1 and J usage is TRBJ1-3, with 7 nucleotides matching TRBD1. V lost 2 bases and J lost 5; bases outside the gene matches: 6. Germline V gives CDR1 MNHNS, CDR2 SASEGT. This CDR3 has 15 residues. Here the CDR3 reads CASSERQGPRNTIYF. The CDR3 DNA reads TGTGCCAGCAGTGAACGACAGGGTCCCAGAAACACCATATATTTT.

The chain is built from TRBV5-1 and TRBJ2-3; 7 nucleotides line up with TRBD1. The junction had 4 bases not matched to a gene; V was cut back by 4 bases and J by 2 bases. There are 14 residues in the CDR3. From germline, CDR1 is SGHRS and CDR2 YFSETQ. CDR3 loop: CASSLGQHTDTQYF. CDR3 in DNA: TGCGCCAGCAGCCTGGGACAGCACACAGATACGCAGTATTTT.

The chain couples TRBV18 to TRBJ1-1; possible D gene TRBD1, 6 bases. Germline CDR1 KGHSH, CDR2 LQKENI. The CDR3 spans 16 residues. V was cut by 0 bases and J by 0 bases, with 11 bases left in between. The CDR3 region is CASSPPIQGMNTEAFF. CDR3 nucleotides: TGTGCCAGCTCACCACCGATACAGGGAATGAACACTGAAGCTTTCTTT. The full variable domain, with the rest looked up from reference TRBV18 and TRBJ1-1, is NAGVMQNPRHLVRRRGQEARLRCSPMKGHSHVYWYRQLPEEGLKFMVYLQKENIIDESGMPKERFSAEFPKEGPSILRIQQVVRGDSAAYFCASSPPIQGMNTEAFFGQGTRLTVV.

This clone was seen more than once but under ten times. The chain links TRBV28 to TRBJ1-5; D might be TRBD1 (5 bases). This CDR3 has 15 amino acids. CDR1 MDHEN and CDR2 SYDVKM come from the germline V gene. V was shortened by 4 bases and J by 9 bases, with 19 bases between the two germline ends. The CDR3 DNA reads TGTGCCAGCAGTTCACCCACAGGTGCTCAGGGGCCCCAGCATTTT. Protein product: CASSSPTGAQGPQHF.

The J gene is TRBJ2-2, the V gene TRBV18; 8 bases fit TRBD1. V trimming: 5 bases; J trimming: 4 bases; junction bases outside the gene matches: 9. The germline V gene encodes CDR1 KGHSH and CDR2 LQKENI. CDR3 length equals 16 residues. The CDR3 nucleotides read TGTGCCAGCTCATCAGGCGGGACAGGTTCCACCGGGGAGCTGTTTTTT. It codes for CASSSGGTGSTGELFF.

The CDR3 spells CASSRQGSSNQPQHF. The CDR3 DNA reads as TGTGCCAGCAGCCGACAGGGCAGTAGCAATCAGCCCCAGCATTTT. The chain has TRBV7-9 and TRBJ1-5; TRBD1 matches at 7 bases. The CDR3 has 15 amino acids. The germline CDR1 and CDR2 sequences are SEHNR and FQNEAQ (reference sequence). The trim removed 5 bases at V and 0 bases at J, leaving 4 bases unmatched.

This clone has just a few counts. The chain carries TRBV18 and TRBJ1-2; no reliable D call. Trimming cost V 3 bases and J 3 bases, with 8 bases left between them. The CDR3 has 13 residues. The germline gives CDR1 KGHSH, CDR2 LQKENI. CDR3 nucleotides: TGTGCCAGCTCACCCGGTATGCACTATGGCTACACCTTC. As protein: CASSPGMHYGYTF.

The CDR3 loop reads CAWSVQGRDYYEQYF. CDR3 nucleotide sequence: TGTGCCTGGAGTGTACAGGGCAGGGACTACTACGAGCAGTACTTC. The rearrangement links TRBV30 to TRBJ2-7; D perhaps matches TRBD2 (7 bases). CDR3 size: 15 residues. Per germline, CDR1 GTSNPN and CDR2 SVGIG (reference sequence). Trimming pared 0 bases from V and 3 bases from J, leaving 15 bases between.

This sequence joins TRBV28 and TRBJ2-3, with 7 bases matching TRBD1. V lost 3 bases, J lost 4 bases, and 4 bases stayed unmatched. Germline loops: CDR1 MDHEN, CDR2 SYDVKM. This CDR3 region has 14 residues. The CDR3 DNA is TGTGCCAGCAGTTTTAGGGACAGACCAGATACGCAGTATTTT. This gives the protein CASSFRDRPDTQYF.

The gene calls are TRBV30 and TRBJ1-2; 8 bases map to TRBD1. The CDR3 loop spans 15 amino acids. Germline V gives CDR1 GTSNPN, CDR2 SVGIG (reference sequence). V lost 4 bases and J lost 5; bases outside the gene matches: 12. The CDR3 bases are TGTGCCTGGAAGAAAGGGACAGGCCTTAGGTATGGCTACACCTTC. Translation: CAWKKGTGLRYGYTF.

This clone was counted only a few times. J is TRBJ1-1 and V is TRBV5-1, with 10 bases fitting TRBD1. Germline V gene data show CDR1 as SGHRS and CDR2 as YFSETQ. CDR3 length: 16 residues. V shed 4 bases, J shed 1 base, and the junction held 7 bases outside the gene matches. The CDR3 region is CASSRRQGAGNTEAFF. The CDR3 DNA sequence: TGCGCCAGCAGCCGCCGACAGGGGGCTGGGAACACTGAAGCTTTCTTT.

The rearrangement uses TRBV12-5 and TRBJ2-2, with 7 bases lining up with TRBD1. Trimming cost V 3 bases and J 4 bases; bases outside gene matches: 2. The germline V gene has CDR1 LGHNT and CDR2 FRNRAP. The CDR3 has 14 residues. CDR3 amino acids: CASGLQGSTGELFF. CDR3 nucleotides: TGTGCTAGTGGTTTACAGGGGAGCACCGGGGAGCTGTTTTTT. Combining the CDR3 with reference TRBV12-5 and TRBJ2-2 gives the whole variable domain DARVTQTPRHKVTEMGQEVTMRCQPILGHNTVFWYRQTMMQGLELLAYFRNRAPLDDSGMPKDRFSAEMPDATLATLKIQPSEPRDSAVYFCASGLQGSTGELFFGEGSRLTVL.

The chain has TRBV18 and TRBJ1-2, with D maybe TRBD1 (6 bases). The V end was cut by 3 bases, the J end by 4 bases, with 12 bases between. Per the germline V gene, CDR1 is KGHSH and CDR2 is LQKENI. This CDR3 has 14 amino acids. The chain's CDR3 is CASSPSDSIYGYTF. The CDR3 nucleotides are TGTGCCAGCTCACCTTCGGACAGCATCTATGGCTACACCTTC.

J is TRBJ2-5 and V is TRBV5-1; D perhaps matches TRBD2 (5 bases). The CDR3 loop spans 15 amino acids. CDR1 is SGHRS, CDR2 YFSETQ, per germline. V lost 0 bases, J lost 2 bases, and 11 bases lay in between. CDR3 sequence reads: CASSLEEGPQETQYF. In DNA form, the CDR3 reads TGCGCCAGCAGCTTGGAAGAGGGCCCACAAGAGACCCAGTACTTC.

The chain employs TRBV2 and TRBJ2-1; the match to TRBD1 covers 7 bases. The V gene end was trimmed by 4 bases and the J gene end by 2 bases; junction bases not matched to a gene: 5. This CDR3 comprises 15 residues. Germline CDR1 SNHLY, CDR2 FYNNEI. In nucleotides, the CDR3 is TGTGCCAGCAGTGCCGAGACAGGGACCTACAATGAGCAGTTCTTC. Its translation is CASSAETGTYNEQFF.

CDR3 in amino acids: CASSRTGTNVVLNYGYTF. The DNA of the CDR3 is TGCGCCAGCAGCCGGACAGGGACAAATGTGGTACTCAACTATGGCTACACCTTC. V gene TRBV5-1 combines with J gene TRBJ1-2, with TRBD1 matching over 8 bases. Germline V gives CDR1 SGHRS, CDR2 YFSETQ. Germline trimming cut 4 bases from V and 2 bases from J; bases unmatched to any gene: 16. CDR3 length: 18 amino acids. Together with reference TRBV5-1 and TRBJ1-2, the CDR3 gives the full variable domain: KAGVTQTPRYLIKTRGQQVTLSCSPISGHRSVSWYQQTPGQGLQFLFEYFSETQRNKGNFPGRFSGRQFSNSRSEMNVSTLELGDSALYLCASSRTGTNVVLNYGYTFGSGTRLTVV.

The genes are TRBV14 and TRBJ2-7; D not resolved. Trimming removed 0 bases at V and 0 bases at J, with 6 bases between. Germline CDR1 is SGHDN and CDR2 is FVKESK. The CDR3 is 14 amino acids. Here the CDR3 reads CASSQDLGSYEQYF. In DNA form, the CDR3 reads TGTGCCAGCAGCCAAGATCTAGGCTCCTACGAGCAGTACTTC.

This chain uses TRBV19 with TRBJ2-7; 10 positions match TRBD1. This CDR3 has 15 amino acids. Germline CDR1 is LNHDA and CDR2 is SQIVND (reference sequence). Trimming cost V 1 base and J 1 base; bases outside gene matches: 1. The CDR3 DNA is TGTGCCAGTAGTATAGGACAGGGGGCATCCTACGAGCAGTACTTC. Protein sequence: CASSIGQGASYEQYF.

The rearrangement uses TRBV11-1 and TRBJ1-3, with unresolved D. Germline V gene sequence: CDR1 SGHAT, CDR2 FQDESV (reference sequence). The CDR3 loop spans 13 amino acids. V dropped 3 bases and J dropped 3 bases, with 6 bases sitting between them. The CDR3 DNA reads as TGTGCCAGCAGCTTCGGAGGTGGAAACACCATATATTTT. Protein sequence: CASSFGGGNTIYF.

The V call is TRBV27, the J call TRBJ1-1, with TRBD1 matching 7 bases. The CDR3 extends over 13 amino acids. The V gene's germline CDR1 is MNHEY and CDR2 SMNVEV (reference sequence). Trimming cost V 2 bases and J 11 bases; bases outside gene matches: 8. The CDR3 here is CASSLHRGVGAFF. The CDR3 DNA follows: TGTGCCAGCAGTTTACACAGGGGTGTCGGGGCTTTCTTT.

The CDR3 reads CASSQGLDSPFYGYTF. The CDR3 DNA follows: TGCGCCAGCAGCCAAGGCCTGGACAGCCCATTCTATGGCTACACCTTC. The rearrangement joins TRBV5-1 to TRBJ1-2, with D possibly matching TRBD1 (6 bases). V was cut by 4 bases and J by 4 bases, with 20 bases left in between. CDR1 SGHRS and CDR2 YFSETQ come from the germline V gene. The CDR3 covers 16 residues. The full variable domain, with the rest looked up from reference TRBV5-1 and TRBJ1-2, is KAGVTQTPRYLIKTRGQQVTLSCSPISGHRSVSWYQQTPGQGLQFLFEYFSETQRNKGNFPGRFSGRQFSNSRSEMNVSTLELGDSALYLCASSQGLDSPFYGYTFGSGTRLTVV.

The V and J genes are TRBV7-2 and TRBJ1-4; 7 nucleotides line up with TRBD1. With 5 bases clipped from V and 7 bases from J, the junction kept 4 bases outside the gene matches. There are 13 residues in the CDR3. Germline V gene lookup returns CDR1 SGHTA and CDR2 FQGNSA. CDR3 sequence reads: CASSQGVGEKLFF. DNA for the CDR3: TGTGCCAGCAGCCAGGGGGTGGGTGAAAAACTGTTTTTT. Complete variable domain (other parts from reference TRBV7-2 and TRBJ1-4): GAGVSQSPSNKVTEKGKDVELRCDPISGHTALYWYRQSLGQGLEFLIYFQGNSAPDKSGLPSDRFSAERTGGSVSTLTIQRTQQEDSAVYLCASSQGVGEKLFFGSGTQLSVL.

The V call is TRBV6-5, the J call TRBJ2-1; TRBD1 matches 11 bases. This CDR3 has 15 amino acids. V was clipped by 8 bases and J by 6 bases; unmatched bases: 9. The germline CDR1 and CDR2 sequences are MNHEY and SVGAGI. CDR3 DNA sequence: TGTGCCAGCCGCTACTCCGGGACAGGGGGCAATGAGCAGTTCTTC. Its translation: CASRYSGTGGNEQFF.

The chain is built from TRBV28 and TRBJ1-1; D not certain. This CDR3 is 12 amino acids long. Germline CDR1 reads MDHEN; CDR2 reads SYDVKM. The V and J ends lost 6 bases and 4 bases respectively, with 9 bases between them. The CDR3 sequence is CASRREFTEAFF. CDR3 nucleotide sequence: TGTGCCAGCAGAAGGGAGTTCACTGAAGCTTTCTTT.

The rearrangement links TRBV5-1 to TRBJ1-5, with no clear D. This CDR3 is 15 amino acids long. With 4 bases removed from V and 0 bases from J, the gap between germline ends came to 11 bases. CDR1 and CDR2 from the germline V gene are SGHRS and YFSETQ. CDR3 DNA sequence: TGCGCCAGCAGCCCTACGGCAGGTAGCAATCAGCCCCAGCATTTT. As protein: CASSPTAGSNQPQHF.

The CDR3 reads CASSLSRGIVAEQYF. In DNA, the CDR3 is TGTGCCAGCAGTTTATCCAGGGGAATCGTGGCCGAGCAGTACTTC. The chain uses TRBV27 and TRBJ2-7; weak D call: TRBD1 (6 bases). V lost 0 bases and J lost 6, with 15 bases in between. This CDR3 contains 15 residues. Germline loops: CDR1 MNHEY, CDR2 SMNVEV (reference sequence).